This TCR beta chain originates from a study of graft-versus-host responses after intestinal transplantation. Across the whole study: Uniformly, recipients were administered anti-thymocyte globulin induction with subsequent tacrolimus and steroids for 2 to 3 years. Study-wide points: The recipient marrow held GvH clones, and some of them showed up first in ileum or blood. Early post-transplant HvG declines tracked with peak circulating GvH clone levels.

Measured with immunoSEQ multiplex PCR; TCRdb has only the in-frame clones, and not every one. The sample lists roughly 98,000 clones, about 93% occurring once. With 2 bases clipped from V and 6 bases from J, the junction kept 3 bases outside the gene matches. Per germline, CDR1 SGHTA and CDR2 FQGTGA. The CDR3 is 14 amino acids. This clone was recorded once. Its specificity is unknown. The clonotype comes from a human donor who was the organ donor for an intestinal transplant. The chain joins TRBV7-3 to TRBJ2-1; the match to TRBD2 covers 8 bases. Sequenced here: unstimulated CD8+ T cells sorted from spleen or lymph node cells, sampled before transplant. CDR3 loop: CASSLAGGSNEQFF. The CDR3 DNA reads as TGTGCCAGCAGCTTAGCGGGGGGCTCCAATGAGCAGTTCTTC.